A single sample is the source of the 17 T cell receptor beta chains below, sequenced in a study of blood T cell repertoires in COVID-19. Sequenced by immunoSEQ multiplex PCR; TCRdb stores in-frame clones only, minus some. This sample carries 200,000 to 250,000 clones, approximately 77% of them seen once, and the ten largest clones take approximately 4%. Sample: peripheral blood. The receptors were sampled from a woman aged 80 or older with acute or convalescent COVID-19.

The chain joins TRBV6-5 to TRBJ1-2; D gene unclear. Germline CDR1 reads MNHEY; CDR2 reads SVGAGI. The CDR3 length is 14 residues. V dropped 8 bases and J dropped 4 bases, with 17 bases sitting between them. The CDR3 DNA reads as TGTGCCAGCGCCTCTGGGGAGGGTAGCTATGGCTACACCTTC. Translation gives CASASGEGSYGYTF.

The chain joins TRBV5-6 to TRBJ2-1; 9 bases align to TRBD1. With 5 bases clipped from V and 9 bases from J, the junction kept 6 bases outside the gene matches. Germline values: CDR1 SGHDT, CDR2 YYEEEE. The CDR3 length is 13 residues. The CDR3 region is CASRNRGRGEQFF. CDR3 bases: TGTGCCAGCAGGAACAGGGGGCGCGGTGAGCAGTTCTTC.

The chain is built from TRBV6-5 and TRBJ2-2; 10 bases are a match to TRBD1. The J segment lost 7 bases and the V segment lost 6 bases, leaving 5 bases of the junction unmatched. The CDR3 has 14 residues. Looked up from germline, CDR1 is MNHEY and CDR2 is SVGAGI. In DNA, the CDR3 is TGTGCCAGCAGGAGACAGGGGGCGGGCGGGGAGCTGTTTTTT. Translating gives CASRRQGAGGELFF.

This clone showed up just a few times. The V gene is TRBV7-3, the J gene TRBJ2-5; 7 bases fit TRBD1. V was clipped by 4 bases and J by 6 bases; unmatched bases: 8. Looked up from germline, CDR1 is SGHTA and CDR2 is FQGTGA. This CDR3 has 14 residues. The CDR3 loop reads CASSSDRWDQTQYF. The CDR3, as DNA: TGTGCCAGCAGCTCGGACAGGTGGGATCAGACCCAGTACTTC. The whole variable domain, filled in from reference TRBV7-3 and TRBJ2-5, reads GAGVSQTPSNKVTEKGKYVELRCDPISGHTALYWYRQSLGQGPEFLIYFQGTGAADDSGLPNDRFFAVRPEGSVSTLKIQRTERGDSAVYLCASSSDRWDQTQYFGPGTRLLVL.

This sequence joins TRBV7-2 and TRBJ1-6; D gene unclear. Trimming cost V 1 base and J 6 bases, with 4 bases left between them. The CDR3 extends over 13 amino acids. Germline CDR1 is SGHTA and CDR2 is FQGNSA. The CDR3 DNA follows: TGTGCCAGCAGCTTAGACAGTAATTCACCCCTCCACTTT. Residues: CASSLDSNSPLHF.

The V and J genes are TRBV2 and TRBJ1-2, with D unclear. Germline values: CDR1 SNHLY, CDR2 FYNNEI. Trimming took 8 bases from V and 0 from J, leaving 16 bases between them. The CDR3 spans 15 residues. The CDR3 protein is CASSEGREANYGYTF. The CDR3 DNA sequence: TGTGCCAGCTCTGAGGGTAGGGAAGCTAACTATGGCTACACCTTC.

This clone has just a few counts. The chain uses TRBV6-5 and TRBJ1-3, with D unclear. The CDR3 totals 14 residues. The germline CDR1 and CDR2 sequences are MNHEY and SVGAGI. V was pared by 7 bases and J by 7 bases, with 17 bases between. This chain's CDR3 is CASIPPAPGNTIYF. The CDR3 bases are TGTGCCAGCATTCCCCCGGCCCCCGGGAACACCATATATTTT.

This clone was found a few times. V usage is TRBV5-8 and J usage is TRBJ1-6, with 7 bases fitting TRBD1. V was clipped by 0 bases and J by 9 bases; unmatched bases: 6. The CDR3 consists of 15 residues. Germline assignment: CDR1 SGHTS and CDR2 YDEGEE. The CDR3: CASSLVAGGGSPLHF. The CDR3 coding sequence is TGTGCCAGCAGCTTGGTAGCAGGGGGAGGTTCACCCCTCCACTTT. Drawing the rest from reference TRBV5-8 and TRBJ1-6, the complete variable domain is EAGVTQSPTHLIKTRGQQATLRCSPISGHTSVYWYQQALGLGLQFLLWYDEGEERNRGNFPPRFSGRQFPNYSSELNVNALELEDSALYLCASSLVAGGGSPLHFGNGTRLTVT.

Concerning this clone itself: The junction and the germline gene differ at one end; a read error may be behind it. The chain is built from TRBV25-1 and TRBJ2-4; 7 bases match TRBD1. CDR1 is MGHDK, CDR2 SYGVNS, per germline. This CDR3 is built from 11 residues. The CDR3 here is CTKGAKNIQYF. In DNA form, the CDR3 reads TGCACTAAGGGGGCGAAAAACATTCAGTACTTC.

In DNA form, the CDR3 reads TGTGCCAGCAGCTTAGAGGGGGCTAGTTTCGGAGAGACCCAGTACTTC. Amino acid sequence: CASSLEGASFGETQYF. The rearrangement joins TRBV7-8 to TRBJ2-5, with 7 bases identical to TRBD1. The CDR3 has 16 amino acids. Germline-derived CDR1 and CDR2 are SGHVS and FQNEAQ. The V segment lost 1 base and the J segment 4 bases; nucleotides outside the gene matches: 9.

The genes are TRBV9 and TRBJ1-1, with 7 positions matching TRBD1. The CDR3 sequence is 15 residues long. With 0 bases clipped from V and 4 bases from J, the junction kept 6 bases outside the gene matches. Germline CDR1 and CDR2: SGDLS and YYNGEE. The DNA of the CDR3 is TGTGCCAGCAGCGTAGAGGGCAGGGGGATCACTGAAGCTTTCTTT. Encoded protein: CASSVEGRGITEAFF.

The chain couples TRBV4-1 to TRBJ2-2; 9 positions match TRBD2. CDR3 length: 18 amino acids. Germline-derived CDR1 and CDR2 are MGHRA and YSYEKL. Trimming cost V 0 bases and J 2 bases; bases outside gene matches: 7. The CDR3 region has the DNA TGCGCCAGCAGCCAAGATCGGCTAGCGGGGCCCAACACCGGGGAGCTGTTTTTT. Protein product: CASSQDRLAGPNTGELFF.

J is TRBJ1-1 and V is TRBV6-5; weak D call: TRBD1 (5 bases). Germline CDR1 reads MNHEY; CDR2 reads SVGAGI. V lost 4 bases and J lost 0, with 9 bases in between. The CDR3 has 14 amino acids. The CDR3 is CASSWGGMNTEAFF. The CDR3 region has the DNA TGTGCCAGCAGTTGGGGGGGTATGAACACTGAAGCTTTCTTT.

This chain connects TRBV11-3 to TRBJ1-1; 7 nucleotides line up with TRBD1. CDR3 length: 14 amino acids. Germline lookup yields CDR1 SGHNT and CDR2 YENEEA. The V gene end was trimmed by 5 bases and the J gene end by 9 bases; junction bases not matched to a gene: 12. As DNA, the CDR3 is TGTGCCAGCAGCGTTGGGACAGCTAGGGGAAAAGCTTTCTTT. It specifies CASSVGTARGKAFF. Using reference TRBV11-3 and TRBJ1-1 for the parts outside the CDR3, the full variable domain is EAGVVQSPRYKIIEKKQPVAFWCNPISGHNTLYWYLQNLGQGPELLIRYENEEAVDDSQLPKDRFSAERLKGVDSTLKIQPAELGDSAVYLCASSVGTARGKAFFGQGTRLTVV.

This clone has a single count. The chain carries TRBV5-1 and TRBJ2-2; D might be TRBD2 (6 bases). The CDR3 covers 15 residues. CDR1 SGHRS and CDR2 YFSETQ come from the germline V gene. The V end lost 1 base, the J end lost 7 bases, and 14 bases lay between the germline ends. The CDR3 bases are TGCGCCAGCAGCTTGAGGAGGGAAGGGCGCGGGGAGCTGTTTTTT. Protein product: CASSLRREGRGELFF.

The chain recombines TRBV5-4 with TRBJ1-2; TRBD1 matches 8 bases. Germline V gene data show CDR1 as SGHNT and CDR2 as YYREEE (reference sequence). V was pared by 4 bases and J by 2 bases, with 4 bases of the junction left unmatched. The CDR3 loop spans 14 amino acids. CDR3 in amino acids: CASSAGQANYGYTF. The CDR3 DNA sequence: TGTGCCAGCAGCGCGGGACAGGCGAACTATGGCTACACCTTC.

The genes are TRBV15 and TRBJ2-7, with D possibly matching TRBD1 (5 bases). The V gene's germline CDR1 is LNHNV and CDR2 YYDKDF (reference sequence). The CDR3 consists of 15 residues. V lost 1 base and J 3 bases, leaving 13 bases between the germline ends. The CDR3 DNA is TGTGCCACCAGCAGAGCCGTCAGGGATAACTACGAGCAGTACTTC. This codes for CATSRAVRDNYEQYF.